Listed below are T cell receptor beta chains from one sample, sequenced in a study of blood T cell repertoires in COVID-19. The repertoire was sequenced with immunoSEQ multiplex PCR; TCRdb's copy has only in-frame clones and lacks some. The table includes approximately 82,000 clones, around 83% detected once. Sequences were obtained from peripheral blood. The receptors come from a woman in her sixties or seventies with acute or convalescent COVID-19. The CDR3 runs from the conserved cysteine through the conserved F or W. D genes are given only for firm matches. A row's size may be missing; if present it is once, few, many or a size class.

>.|TRBD1|14|TRBV11-2
CASSSGGTNTEAFF
>once|.|16|TRBV5-1
CASSLGQTSNNNEQFF
>.|.|15|TRBV2
CASNRGTTGAYGYTF
>.|.|15|TRBV5-1
CASSHTSGPSYEQYF
>.|.|11|TRBV5-4
CASSSQETQYF
>once|TRBD2|14|TRBV4-2
CASSQGDGGYEQYF
>.|.|11|TRBV21-1
CASYPSYEQYF
>once|.|13|TRBV7-3
CASSAGINYGYTF
>.|.|15|TRBV5-1
CASSLKARENTEAFF
>.|.|15|TRBV7-9
CASSPGQLEPYGYTF
>.|.|14|TRBV11-2
CASSLQTENTEAFF
>few|.|15|TRBV19
CASSILQTMYNEQFF
>.|.|13|TRBV10-1
CASSEDNGDEQFF
>.|.|14|TRBV5-5
CASSLGAPQETQYF
>.|.|16|TRBV30
CAWSVRVGQLATEAFF
>few|.|15|TRBV9
CASSVGIGEGREAFF
>.|.|16|TRBV6-8
CASSYGGKWRTDTQYF
>.|.|12|TRBV6-1
CASSEWSGGHHF
>.|.|11|TRBV2
CADQGNTEAFF
>few|TRBD1|13|TRBV5-1
CASSAGQRDEAFF
>.|TRBD2|14|TRBV6-4
CASSPSGSTDTQYF
>.|TRBD1|16|TRBV5-5
CASSRLTGSSNQPQHF
>few|.|14|TRBV6-5
CASRRSSSGTEAFF
>once|.|15|TRBV5-1
CASSNSAGLGTEAFF
>once|TRBD1|13|TRBV19
CASSQDRADGYTF
>once|.|15|TRBV7-9
CASSSRGGGYSPLHF
>.|TRBD1|13|TRBV29-1
CSGFSGTGVGYTF
>few|.|15|TRBV9
CASSVGVSAQETQYF
>.|.|16|TRBV11-2
CASSLGGRASGNTIYF
>.|.|15|TRBV19
CASRPGAASGTEAFF
>.|.|10|TRBV30
CASQVEGYTF
>medium-sized|.|17|TRBV4-1
CASSQVFGEYSNQPQHF
>.|.|12|TRBV10-2
CASSDPGNGYTF
>.|TRBD1|18|TRBV6-2/TRBV6-3
CASSLSGQLDYSNQPQHF
>once|TRBD2|15|TRBV19
CASGAGGHRADTQYF
>once|.|16|TRBV3-1/TRBV3-2
CASRLGGGGRGNEQFF
>.|.|16|TRBV6-5
CASSYSATASRETQYF
>.|TRBD1|14|TRBV2
CARRGTGNTGELFF
>once|.|15|TRBV30
CAWSGKTGGNQPQHF
>.|.|18|TRBV4-2
CASSQVVRGSREDYGYTF
>.|.|13|TRBV7-2
CASSFSGYNEQFF
>.|TRBD2|15|TRBV7-2
CASSWTSSGTGELFF
>.|TRBD1|13|TRBV6-6
CASLTGGSYEQYF
>.|.|15|TRBV25-1
CASSDLGGKYTEAFF
>.|TRBD1|16|TRBV24-1
CATSPTTGTGPLGAFF
>few|.|14|TRBV5-1
CASRFREMGSEQYF
>.|.|13|TRBV30
CAWTVAENQPQHF
>.|.|14|TRBV9
CASNQGGRADTQYF
>once|.|11|TRBV12-3/TRBV12-4
CASSSLYGYTF
>.|.|16|TRBV30
CAWSVGGGTGSYEQYF
>.|TRBD1|14|TRBV9
CASSVGDRGNEQFF